Described below is a single TCR beta chain sequence and its context. The antigen remains unidentified. The junction and the germline gene differ at one end; a read error may be behind it. Stated time point: week 47, end of study. Each vaccine dose was 300 ug of mutant IDH1 20-mer peptide, with topical imiquimod. This sample was included in a study of a mutant IDH1 vaccine in newly diagnosed glioma. As for the study in general: Patients began vaccination 4-6 weeks after radiotherapy alone, or with temozolomide cycles. Treated patients comprised about 60% males and 37.5% females, mean age around 40 years.

The protocol was immunoSEQ multiplex PCR, while the TCRdb copy is restricted to in-frame clones and leaves out a portion. The repertoire holds 75,000 to 95,000 clones, with about nine tenths as singletons. The sequence came from a woman aged 50 to 60 with glioma. The sequencing used PBMCs, collected from a glioma patient whose treatment included an IDH1 peptide vaccine.

CDR3 region: CASTSSGSSEQYF. For the CDR3, the DNA is TGTGCCAGCACCTCTAGCGGGTCCTCCGAGCAGTACTTC. The chain employs TRBV2 and TRBJ2-7; 8 nucleotides line up with TRBD2. This CDR3 is 13 amino acids long. The germline V gene has CDR1 SNHLY and CDR2 FYNNEI.